These T cell receptor beta chains were read from a single sample in a study of blood T cell repertoires in COVID-19. Measured with immunoSEQ multiplex PCR; TCRdb has only the in-frame clones, and not every one. The sample carries 240,000 or so clones, about four fifths recorded once. Sample: peripheral blood. Receptor source: a man aged 25-40 years who had recovered from COVID-19. The CDR3 runs from the conserved cysteine through the conserved F or W. Each record gives: CDR3 length, J gene, V gene, D gene, clone size, CDR3 protein, CDR3 DNA. A D gene is named only where the DNA matches it firmly. Clone size appears in some rows only: once, few, many, or a class for an expanded clone.

14 TRBJ2-7 TRBV2 TRBD1 . CASRQGALLGEQYF TGTGCCAGCAGACAGGGGGCACTACTCGGCGAGCAGTACTTC
14 TRBJ2-3 TRBV19 TRBD2 . CAASGSGDTDTQYF TGTGCCGCCTCGGGAAGCGGGGACACAGATACGCAGTATTTT
15 TRBJ1-5 TRBV7-6 TRBD1 . CASSQNRGRNQPQHF TGTGCCAGCAGCCAAAACAGGGGACGGAATCAGCCCCAGCATTTT
16 TRBJ2-1 TRBV9 TRBD1 . CASSGRQGSSYNEQFF TGTGCCAGCAGCGGACGACAGGGAAGTTCCTACAATGAGCAGTTCTTC
14 TRBJ2-7 TRBV11-2 TRBD1 . CASTGTGVSYEQYF TGTGCCAGCACGGGGACAGGCGTCTCCTACGAGCAGTACTTC
15 TRBJ2-3 TRBV11-2 . . CASSTGTGASDTQYF TGTGCCAGCAGCACCGGGACTGGAGCTTCAGATACGCAGTATTTT
12 TRBJ2-7 TRBV6-5 TRBD1 . CAARGQSYEQYF TGTGCAGCCCGGGGACAGAGCTACGAGCAGTACTTC
16 TRBJ2-3 TRBV2 . . CASSYRTSRGADTQYF TGTGCCAGCAGCTACCGGACTAGCAGGGGGGCAGATACGCAGTATTTT
14 TRBJ1-6 TRBV3-1/TRBV3-2 . . CASSQETANSPLHF TGTGCCAGCAGCCAAGAGACAGCGAATTCACCCCTCCACTTT
13 TRBJ1-4 TRBV5-5 . . CASSLRSLEKLFF TGTGCCAGCAGCTTGAGAAGCCTTGAAAAACTGTTTTTT
15 TRBJ2-1 TRBV18 TRBD2 . CASSREAGLNNEQFF TGTGCCAGCTCACGAGAAGCGGGACTCAACAATGAGCAGTTCTTC
16 TRBJ1-5 TRBV19 . . CASSILTGISNQPQHF TGTGCCAGTAGTATTCTAACAGGGATTAGCAATCAGCCCCAGCATTTT
11 TRBJ2-1 TRBV12-3/TRBV12-4 . . CASSPSYEQFF TGTGCCAGCAGTCCTTCGTATGAGCAGTTCTTC
15 TRBJ2-5 TRBV7-2 TRBD1 . CASSPLTGGGETQYF TGTGCCAGCAGCCCACTGACAGGGGGCGGAGAGACCCAGTACTTC
12 TRBJ2-7 TRBV11-1 . . CASSEDRNEQYF TGTGCCAGCAGCGAAGACAGGAACGAGCAGTACTTC
15 TRBJ1-6 TRBV7-9 . few CASSPQTASDSPLHF TGTGCCAGCAGCCCTCAGACAGCCTCTGATTCACCCCTCCACTTT
15 TRBJ1-1 TRBV5-4 . . CASSPRGGVYTEAFF TGTGCCAGCAGCCCGAGGGGGGGGGTGTACACTGAAGCTTTCTTT
17 TRBJ2-5 TRBV7-2 TRBD1 . CASSSRRGQGYQETQYF TGTGCCAGCAGCTCTCGTCGGGGACAGGGCTACCAAGAGACCCAGTACTTC
14 TRBJ2-2 TRBV10-3 TRBD1 few CAISALDRAGELFF TGTGCCATCAGTGCCCTCGACAGGGCCGGGGAGCTGTTTTTT
13 TRBJ2-3 TRBV6-5 . . CASNAAETDTQYF TGTGCCAGCAACGCAGCGGAGACAGATACGCAGTATTTT
14 TRBJ2-1 TRBV5-1 . . CASSFEGAENEQFF TGCGCCAGCAGCTTCGAGGGAGCCGAGAATGAGCAGTTCTTC
15 TRBJ1-6 TRBV10-3 TRBD1 . CAISRDRGLLSPLHF TGTGCCATCAGCAGGGACAGGGGGCTATTGTCACCCCTCCACTTT
13 TRBJ1-3 TRBV7-3 . . CASSLGPDGTIYF TGTGCCAGCAGCCTTGGGCCAGACGGCACCATATATTTT
10 TRBJ1-1 TRBV28 . few CASSTNEAFF TGTGCCAGCAGTACAAATGAAGCTTTCTTT
14 TRBJ1-4 TRBV28 . . CASSLAGALEKLFF TGTGCCAGCAGTTTAGCGGGGGCCTTGGAAAAACTGTTTTTT
14 TRBJ1-4 TRBV27 . . CASSSQATNEKLFF TGTGCCAGCAGTTCACAGGCAACTAATGAAAAACTGTTTTTT
14 TRBJ1-5 TRBV10-3 TRBD1 . CAISWDSSNQPQHF TGTGCCATCAGTTGGGACAGTAGCAATCAGCCCCAGCATTTT
14 TRBJ2-5 TRBV18 . . CASARQVMGETQYF TGTGCCAGCGCGCGACAGGTCATGGGAGAGACCCAGTACTTC
14 TRBJ1-1 TRBV3-1/TRBV3-2 . once CASSVTGWGTEAFF TGTGCCAGCAGTGTGACAGGTTGGGGTACTGAAGCTTTCTTT
10 TRBJ1-2 TRBV20-1 . . CSVSGYGYTF TGCAGTGTTTCAGGGTACGGCTACACCTTC